The entry below gives a single T cell receptor beta chain sequence along with its context. These data come from a study of shared clonotypes between healthy human individuals. Study at large: Per donor, CD8 memory used one plate, CD8 naive used two, CD4 memory used three and CD4 naive used three.

V lost 4 bases and J 4 bases, leaving 5 bases between the germline ends. The germline V gene encodes CDR1 SEHNR and CDR2 FQNEAQ (reference sequence). The CDR3 consists of 12 residues. The genomic DNA of each subset was split evenly across several immunoSEQ plates. Sequencing was performed with immunoSEQ multiplex PCR; in TCRdb, only in-frame clones are kept and a portion is missing. The sample yields about 750,000 clones, about 92% seen once. Terminally differentiated effector memory CD45RA+ cells were excluded from the naive CD8 cells, which were CD45RO-negative and positively selected for CCR7. Donors were healthy HIV-negative adults without recently reported acute infections or vaccinations.

This clonotype was sampled from a man aged 25-45 years in good health. Material for sequencing was naive CD8+ T cells sorted from blood. The chain has TRBV7-9 and TRBJ2-1; no reliable D call. CDR3 sequence reads: CASSSQYNEQFF. For the CDR3, the DNA is TGTGCCAGCAGCTCCCAATACAATGAGCAGTTCTTC. Full variable domain (missing parts from reference TRBV7-9 and TRBJ2-1): DTGVSQNPRHKITKRGQNVTFRCDPISEHNRLYWYRQTLGQGPEFLTYFQNEAQLEKSRLLSDRFSAERPKGSFSTLEIQRTEQGDSAMYLCASSSQYNEQFFGPGTRLTVL.